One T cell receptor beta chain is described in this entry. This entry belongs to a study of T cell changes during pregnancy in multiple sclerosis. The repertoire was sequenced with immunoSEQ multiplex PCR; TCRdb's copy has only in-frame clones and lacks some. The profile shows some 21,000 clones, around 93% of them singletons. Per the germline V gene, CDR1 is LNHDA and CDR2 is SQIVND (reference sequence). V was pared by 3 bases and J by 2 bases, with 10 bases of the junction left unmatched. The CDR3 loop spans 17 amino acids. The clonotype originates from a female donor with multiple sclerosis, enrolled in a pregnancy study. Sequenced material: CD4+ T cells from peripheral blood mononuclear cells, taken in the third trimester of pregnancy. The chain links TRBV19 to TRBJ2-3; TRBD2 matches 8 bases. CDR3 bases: TGTGCCAGTAGTATTAGAGCGGGGGAATATACCACAGATACGCAGTATTTT. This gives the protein CASSIRAGEYTTDTQYF. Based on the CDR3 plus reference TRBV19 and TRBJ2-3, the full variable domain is DGGITQSPKYLFRKEGQNVTLSCEQNLNHDAMYWYRQDPGQGLRLIYYSQIVNDFQKGDIAEGYSVSREKKESFPLTVTSAQKNPTAFYLCASSIRAGEYTTDTQYFGPGTRLTVL.